Below, 29 T cell receptor beta chains from the same sample are listed, as sequenced in a study of early T cells in non-severe SARS-CoV-2 infection. MiXCR was run by TCRdb on the 5' RACE reads, yielding one entry per CDR3 protein. This sample has 40,000 to 50,000 distinct CDR3 sequences, with about 13% found just once. The sequencing sample was made of whole blood. Every receptor here comes from an adult who was a healthcare worker with PCR-confirmed SARS-CoV-2 infection or an uninfected control (not recorded which).

This clonotype showed up many times. The J gene is TRBJ1-2, the V gene TRBV2, with D hard to call. The CDR3 sequence is 14 residues long. V gave up 3 bases and J gave up 0 bases, with 8 bases separating them. Germline V gene sequence: CDR1 SNHLY, CDR2 FYNNEI. CDR3 region: CASSEVNSNYGYTF. DNA of the CDR3: TGTGCCAGCAGTGAGGTCAATTCTAACTATGGCTACACCTTC. Using reference TRBV2 and TRBJ1-2 for the parts outside the CDR3, the full variable domain is EPEVTQTPSHQVTQMGQEVILRCVPISNHLYFYWYRQILGQKVEFLVSFYNNEISEKSEIFDDQFSVERPDGSNFTLKIRSTKLEDSAMYFCASSEVNSNYGYTFGSGTRLTVV.

Ten or more counts support this clonotype. The chain carries TRBV5-5 and TRBJ1-1; no firm D call. Trimming took off 4 bases at V and 7 bases at J, with 14 bases between the two ends. The CDR3 spans 13 residues. Germline V gives CDR1 SGHKS, CDR2 YYEKEE (reference sequence). This CDR3 is CASSPSGLGEAFF. CDR3 in DNA: TGTGCCAGCAGCCCGTCCGGGCTCGGTGAAGCTTTCTTT.

CDR3 sequence reads: CASSQGPEQYF. The CDR3 DNA reads as TGCGCCAGCAGCCAAGGGCCCGAGCAGTATTTT. This chain joins TRBV4-1 and TRBJ2-3; D remains unclear. Germline V gene lookup returns CDR1 MGHRA and CDR2 YSYEKL. The CDR3 runs to 11 residues. V gave up 1 base and J gave up 11 bases, with 7 bases separating them.

This clonotype was observed many times. The chain uses TRBV29-1 and TRBJ1-2; D not resolved. Germline CDR1 is SQVTM and CDR2 is ANQGSEA. The CDR3 runs to 14 residues. V was shortened by 4 bases and J by 4 bases, with 16 bases between the two germline ends. CDR3 in DNA: TGCAGCGTTGTGTGGTTCGGGGTGTCCTATGGCTACACCTTC. This codes for CSVVWFGVSYGYTF.

The chain couples TRBV29-1 to TRBJ1-5; 8 bases are shared with TRBD1. The junction had 2 bases not matched to a gene; V was cut back by 4 bases and J by 3 bases. Germline CDR1 SQVTM, CDR2 ANQGSEA. The CDR3 length is 13 residues. CDR3 in amino acids: CSVVGQVNQPQHF. DNA for the CDR3: TGCAGCGTTGTGGGACAGGTCAATCAGCCCCAGCATTTT.

This clonotype has just a few counts. The V and J genes are TRBV18 and TRBJ1-6, with TRBD1 as a possible D gene (5 bases). The V gene's germline CDR1 is KGHSH and CDR2 LQKENI. CDR3 length: 14 residues. Trimming removed 4 bases from V and 3 bases from J, with 7 bases in between. The CDR3 here is CASSQDNYNSPLHF. For the CDR3, the DNA is TGTGCCAGCTCACAGGACAACTATAATTCACCCCTCCACTTT.

This clonotype has ten or more counts. The chain has TRBV30 and TRBJ1-1, with D tentatively TRBD1 (6 bases). Trimming took 2 bases from V and 11 from J, leaving 18 bases between them. The CDR3 covers 13 residues. From germline, CDR1 is GTSNPN and CDR2 SVGIG (reference sequence). CDR3: CAWSLPVQGEAFF. CDR3 bases: TGTGCCTGGAGTCTCCCCGTACAGGGAGAGGCTTTCTTT.

The J gene is TRBJ2-3, the V gene TRBV30, with TRBD2 matching 9 bases. V lost 3 bases and J lost 1; bases outside the gene matches: 5. Germline V gene lookup returns CDR1 GTSNPN and CDR2 SVGIG (reference sequence). The CDR3 extends over 15 amino acids. The CDR3 sequence: CAWRGQRGGTDTQYF. In nucleotides, the CDR3 is TGTGCCTGGAGAGGGCAGCGGGGGGGCACAGATACGCAGTATTTT. Supplemented by reference TRBV30 and TRBJ2-3, the full variable domain reads SQTIHQWPATLVQPVGSPLSLECTVEGTSNPNLYWYRQAAGRGLQLLFYSVGIGQISSEVPQNLSASRPQDRQFILSSKKLLLSDSGFYLCAWRGQRGGTDTQYFGPGTRLTVL.

Many counts were recorded for this clonotype. V gene TRBV20-1 combines with J gene TRBJ1-6; 8 bases are shared with TRBD1. Trimming took 6 bases from V and 7 from J; bases not matched to a gene: 8. Germline assignment: CDR1 DFQATT and CDR2 SNEGSKA (reference sequence). The CDR3 has 14 residues. This CDR3 is CSAPIRGLNSPLHF. For the CDR3, the DNA is TGCAGTGCCCCGATCAGGGGGCTCAATTCACCCCTCCACTTT.

This clonotype was observed many times. This chain joins TRBV6-5 and TRBJ1-5, with 10 nucleotides matching TRBD1. The junction had 16 bases not matched to a gene; V was cut back by 6 bases and J by 2 bases. Looked up from germline, CDR1 is MNHEY and CDR2 is SVGAGI. The CDR3 sequence is 19 residues long. In DNA form, the CDR3 reads TGTGCCAGCAGACTCTCCGGGACAGGGGTCTTACGCGGCAATCAGCCCCAGCATTTT. The encoded protein is CASRLSGTGVLRGNQPQHF.

The chain is built from TRBV20-1 and TRBJ2-3; no firm D call. Germline V gene sequence: CDR1 DFQATT, CDR2 SNEGSKA (reference sequence). Trimming cost V 0 bases and J 4 bases, with 17 bases left between them. The CDR3 consists of 16 residues. The CDR3 DNA reads as TGCAGTGCTAGAGATCATAATAGTTTAGGGTCAGATACGCAGTATTTT. This gives the protein CSARDHNSLGSDTQYF.

CDR3 DNA sequence: TGTGCCAGCAGCCGGACTAGCGGGAGGATCGAGGAGCAGTTCTTC. It is translated as CASSRTSGRIEEQFF. V usage is TRBV3-1 and J usage is TRBJ2-1, with 14 bases lining up with TRBD2. CDR3 size: 15 residues. Trimming took 4 bases from V and 10 from J; bases not matched to a gene: 6. Germline V gene lookup returns CDR1 LGHDT and CDR2 YNNKEL (reference sequence).

This clonotype was observed many times. The chain recombines TRBV4-1 with TRBJ1-1, with D perhaps TRBD1 (6 bases). CDR1 and CDR2 (germline): MGHRA, YSYEKL. This CDR3 comprises 16 residues. V was shortened by 4 bases and J by 2 bases, with 17 bases between the two germline ends. The chain's CDR3 is CASSPRPTGSNTEAFF. DNA for the CDR3: TGCGCCAGCAGCCCTCGACCAACAGGGTCCAACACTGAAGCTTTCTTT.

This clonotype was seen many times. The chain employs TRBV9 and TRBJ1-2, with D unresolved. V shed 0 bases and J shed 5 bases, with 14 bases lying between them. Germline V gives CDR1 SGDLS, CDR2 YYNGEE. This CDR3 has 15 residues. The CDR3 nucleotides read TGTGCCAGCAGCGTAGCGGCTGAGACTTTGTATGGCTACACCTTC. Protein: CASSVAAETLYGYTF.

This clonotype was counted only a few times. The chain's CDR3 is CASSSRQGARGYTF. DNA for the CDR3: TGTGCCAGCAGCTCCCGACAGGGGGCGCGGGGCTACACCTTC. The chain joins TRBV12-3 or TRBV12-4 to TRBJ1-2; TRBD1 aligns across 10 bases. The CDR3 is 14 residues long. V lost 6 bases and J lost 8; bases outside the gene matches: 9.

This clonotype turned up a few times. The J gene is TRBJ2-5, the V gene TRBV29-1; 11 nucleotides agree with TRBD2. V was clipped by 1 base and J by 5 bases; unmatched bases: 18. Germline CDR1 reads SQVTM; CDR2 reads ANQGSEA. The CDR3 runs to 19 residues. In DNA, the CDR3 is TGCAGCGTTGAAGTAACTAGCGGGAGTATCCGCTTCATCGGGGAGACCCAGTACTTC. Amino acids: CSVEVTSGSIRFIGETQYF.

This clonotype was detected ten times or more. This rearrangement joins TRBV12-3 or TRBV12-4 to TRBJ1-1; D is ambiguous. There are 13 residues in the CDR3. V lost 4 bases to trimming and J lost 8 bases, with 14 bases between them. In DNA form, the CDR3 reads TGTGCCAGCAGTTCTCGACTGGATTCAGAAGCTTTCTTT. Protein: CASSSRLDSEAFF.

This clonotype was recorded many times. CDR3: CSAEGSGGEKLFF. In DNA form, the CDR3 reads TGCAGCGCCGAAGGGAGCGGGGGTGAAAAACTGTTTTTT. The J gene is TRBJ1-4, the V gene TRBV29-1; a weak D match, TRBD1 (5 bases). This CDR3 region has 13 residues. Germline CDR1 reads SQVTM; CDR2 reads ANQGSEA. With 7 bases removed from V and 7 bases from J, the gap between germline ends came to 16 bases.

This clonotype was counted at least ten times. This chain uses TRBV2 with TRBJ1-5; D unclear. This CDR3 is built from 13 residues. Trimming stripped 2 bases from V and 8 bases from J, with 10 bases between. Germline V CDR1 and CDR2: SNHLY, FYNNEI. CDR3 coding DNA: TGTGCCAGCAGTGAAAGGAATGTAGAGCCCCAGCATTTT. It translates to CASSERNVEPQHF.

The CDR3 coding sequence is TGTGCCAGCAGTTTCCAGTTTACCGATCAGCCCCAGCATTTT. It encodes CASSFQFTDQPQHF. The J gene is TRBJ1-5, the V gene TRBV12-3 or TRBV12-4; D unclear. The CDR3 is 14 amino acids. With 3 bases removed from V and 5 bases from J, the gap between germline ends came to 11 bases.

This clonotype has ten or more counts. The chain couples TRBV29-1 to TRBJ1-1; 11 bases match TRBD1. The CDR3 runs to 12 residues. CDR1 SQVTM and CDR2 ANQGSEA come from the germline V gene. Trimming removed 6 bases from V and 5 bases from J; junction bases left unmatched: 2. The CDR3 DNA is TGCAGCGTGGACAGGGGGCTGACTGAAGCTTTCTTT. Translation gives CSVDRGLTEAFF.

This clonotype was counted ten times or more. The gene calls are TRBV28 and TRBJ1-2; D is possibly TRBD1 (6 bases). Trimming left V 5 bases short and J 13 bases short, with 14 bases between. The CDR3 sequence is 11 residues long. In germline, CDR1 is MDHEN, CDR2 SYDVKM. The CDR3 sequence is CASSPSGQATF. In nucleotides, the CDR3 is TGTGCCAGCAGTCCATCGGGACAAGCCACCTTC.

This sequence joins TRBV7-8 and TRBJ2-1, with D possibly being TRBD2 (6 bases). The germline CDR1 and CDR2 sequences are SGHVS and FQNEAQ. The CDR3 runs 18 residues. V was trimmed by 1 base and J by 5 bases, leaving 21 bases between them. The CDR3 DNA reads TGTGCCAGCAGCTTAGGCCCTCTGGGCCGGGGGAGAAACAATGAGCAGTTCTTC. Residues: CASSLGPLGRGRNNEQFF.

This clonotype was detected only a few times. The chain employs TRBV20-1 and TRBJ1-1; D is unclear. This CDR3 comprises 10 residues. Germline V gene lookup returns CDR1 DFQATT and CDR2 SNEGSKA (reference sequence). Trimming shortened V by 2 bases and J by 7 bases, and 5 bases separated the two germline ends. Written as DNA, the CDR3 is TGCAGTGCTAGACACCATGAAGCTTTCTTT. Its protein product is CSARHHEAFF.

About this clonotype itself: With a much larger clone just one base away, this may be a read error. V usage is TRBV3-1 and J usage is TRBJ1-4; no firm D call. In germline, CDR1 is LGHDT, CDR2 YNNKEL (reference sequence). This CDR3 region has 15 residues. Trimming shortened V by 1 base and J by 8 bases, and 14 bases separated the two germline ends. The CDR3 coding sequence is TGTGCCAGCAGCCAAGTCTCCCCGCCGTCGGAAAAACTGTTTTTT. Its protein product is CASSQVSPPSEKLFF.

This clonotype has just a few counts. This sequence joins TRBV9 and TRBJ1-2; D is possibly TRBD1 (5 bases). The CDR3 length is 14 residues. From germline, CDR1 is SGDLS and CDR2 YYNGEE. The V end was cut by 3 bases, the J end by 8 bases, with 17 bases between. For the CDR3, the DNA is TGTGCCAGCAGCGCAAGTGGGGCTTCGGTCGGCTACACCTTC. Protein: CASSASGASVGYTF.

The V and J genes are TRBV20-1 and TRBJ1-1; unclear D gene. Per germline, CDR1 DFQATT and CDR2 SNEGSKA (reference sequence). V gave up 0 bases and J gave up 2 bases, with 16 bases separating them. This CDR3 spans 16 amino acids. The CDR3 nucleotides read TGCAGTGCTAGAGACCCACGGCGAGGTCGAAACACTGAAGCTTTCTTT. This encodes CSARDPRRGRNTEAFF.

The chain has TRBV5-1 and TRBJ2-1; D gene uncertain. The CDR3 runs to 11 residues. Germline V gene data show CDR1 as SGHRS and CDR2 as YFSETQ. Trimming left V 4 bases short and J 5 bases short, with 4 bases between. CDR3 nucleotide sequence: TGCGCCAGCAGCCCTGACAATGAGCAGTTCTTC. Translating it yields CASSPDNEQFF.

This clonotype was detected many times. The CDR3 here is CASNRGGIYEKLFF. For the CDR3, the DNA is TGTGCCAGCAACCGAGGGGGTATTTATGAAAAACTGTTTTTT. The rearrangement joins TRBV6-6 to TRBJ1-4; the D gene is possibly TRBD1 (6 bases). The germline V gene encodes CDR1 MNHNY and CDR2 SVGAGI (reference sequence). CDR3 length equals 14 residues. The V end was cut by 7 bases, the J end by 6 bases, with 15 bases between.